The 16 T cell receptor beta chains below come from one sample, sequenced in a study of T-cell reconstitution after alpha-beta-depleted transplantation in children. Unique molecular identifiers were used in preparing the TCRbeta library. TCRdb called the PCR reads again in MiXCR, with one record for every CDR3 protein. This sample has approximately 50,000 distinct CDR3 sequences; approximately 6% occur once, and the top ten carry 30% to 35%. The starting material was PBMCs, mostly from graft donor cells, obtained 60 days after TCRalphabeta/CD19-depleted stem cell transplant. Source of these receptors: a female patient between 2 and 15 years old who had a stem cell transplant for aplastic anemia, so the T cells may come from the graft donor.

Many counts were recorded for this clonotype. This chain connects TRBV27 to TRBJ2-6, with D uncertain. The V and J ends lost 5 bases and 0 bases respectively, with 11 bases between them. The CDR3 is made up of 16 amino acids. Germline V lookup: CDR1 MNHEY, CDR2 SMNVEV (reference sequence). The CDR3 region has the DNA TGTGCCAGCAGTCCCCCATTGAGCTCTGGGGCCAACGTCCTGACTTTC. It encodes CASSPPLSSGANVLTF.

The chain employs TRBV12-3 or TRBV12-4 and TRBJ1-6; D is ambiguous. This CDR3 comprises 15 residues. The ends were cut back, 6 bases at V and 7 bases at J, with 16 bases in the middle. The CDR3 here is CASSRQGLGNSPLHF. DNA of the CDR3: TGTGCCAGCAGCCGCCAAGGGTTAGGAAATTCACCCCTCCACTTT.

This clonotype was picked up many times. The rearrangement uses TRBV9 and TRBJ2-2; 11 bases are a match to TRBD2. The J segment lost 6 bases and the V segment lost 3 bases, leaving 7 bases of the junction unmatched. This CDR3 is built from 16 residues. In germline, CDR1 is SGDLS, CDR2 YYNGEE. CDR3 DNA: TGTGCCAGCAGCGCCACACTAGCGGGAGACCCCGGGGAGCTGTTTTTT. Translation: CASSATLAGDPGELFF.

There are many counts of this clonotype. The chain recombines TRBV30 with TRBJ2-7, with 7 bases fitting TRBD1. Germline lookup yields CDR1 GTSNPN and CDR2 SVGIG (reference sequence). V was pared by 6 bases and J by 2 bases, with 7 bases of the junction left unmatched. The CDR3 runs 13 residues. CDR3 bases: TGTGCCTGTGACAGGGTTATAACCTACGAGCAGTACTTC. It codes for CACDRVITYEQYF.

This clonotype occurred many times. This chain joins TRBV5-1 and TRBJ2-3; D call uncertain. The ends were cut back, 0 bases at V and 6 bases at J, with 5 bases in the middle. The V gene's germline CDR1 is SGHRS and CDR2 YFSETQ. CDR3 length: 12 residues. The DNA for the CDR3 is TGCGCCAGCAGCTTGGCCCCGGATACGCAGTATTTT. Translated, it gives CASSLAPDTQYF.

The chain couples TRBV30 to TRBJ2-2; TRBD1 might be the D (5 bases). Germline-derived CDR1 and CDR2 are GTSNPN and SVGIG (reference sequence). The CDR3 contains 15 residues. V lost 3 bases and J lost 6, with 17 bases in between. The CDR3 protein is CAWSLTVGAAGELFF. The CDR3 DNA reads TGTGCCTGGAGCCTTACAGTAGGGGCGGCCGGGGAGCTGTTTTTT.

The table lists this clonotype with many counts. The CDR3 region is CASRLTASYEQYF. The CDR3 nucleotides read TGTGCCAGCAGGTTGACAGCCTCCTACGAGCAGTACTTC. The rearrangement uses TRBV28 and TRBJ2-7; a weak D match, TRBD1 (5 bases). Germline V gene data show CDR1 as MDHEN and CDR2 as SYDVKM. CDR3 length: 13 residues. The V end was cut by 6 bases, the J end by 0 bases, with 9 bases between.

This chain connects TRBV7-9 to TRBJ2-7, with D maybe TRBD2 (5 bases). V shed 5 bases and J shed 5 bases, with 16 bases lying between them. This CDR3 is built from 14 residues. CDR1 is SEHNR and CDR2 is FQNEAQ in the germline V gene (reference sequence). CDR3 DNA sequence: TGTGCCAGCAGCCTCGAGGGCGACGGGAACGAGCAGTACTTC. Translated, it gives CASSLEGDGNEQYF. Full variable domain (rest looked up from reference TRBV7-9 and TRBJ2-7): DTGVSQNPRHKITKRGQNVTFRCDPISEHNRLYWYRQTLGQGPEFLTYFQNEAQLEKSRLLSDRFSAERPKGSFSTLEIQRTEQGDSAMYLCASSLEGDGNEQYFGPGTRLTVT.

The table lists this clonotype with many counts. The chain joins TRBV5-1 to TRBJ2-1; the D gene is possibly TRBD2 (6 bases). The V gene's germline CDR1 is SGHRS and CDR2 YFSETQ. V lost 5 bases and J lost 6, with 30 bases in between. The CDR3 extends over 19 amino acids. CDR3 DNA: TGCGCCAGCAGAATTAGAGAAGAGGGCGGGAAGGGCCCTTCCAATGAGCAGTTCTTC. Amino acids: CASRIREEGGKGPSNEQFF.

This clonotype has ten or more counts. The genes are TRBV5-1 and TRBJ1-3, with TRBD1 identical over 11 bases. The CDR3 totals 15 residues. The V gene end was trimmed by 5 bases and the J gene end by 3 bases; junction bases not matched to a gene: 4. The germline V gene has CDR1 SGHRS and CDR2 YFSETQ. In DNA form, the CDR3 reads TGCGCCAGCAGTCCGGACAGGGGGCTTGGAAACACCATATATTTT. Translation: CASSPDRGLGNTIYF.

This clonotype was recorded many times. The chain combines TRBV29-1 with TRBJ1-4, with 7 bases aligning to TRBD1. Losses at the gene ends were 5 bases for V and 7 bases for J; bases not matched to a gene: 4. This CDR3 region has 12 residues. The V gene's germline CDR1 is SQVTM and CDR2 ANQGSEA. The CDR3 sequence: CSVRRQGEKLFF. The DNA for the CDR3 is TGCAGCGTTCGCCGACAGGGTGAAAAACTGTTTTTT.

As concerns this clonotype: A single base separates this from a much larger clone, so it may be a read error. Here the CDR3 omits its conserved ending phenylalanine or tryptophan, so a read error is the likely source. This chain uses TRBV20-1 with TRBJ2-7; D perhaps matches TRBD2 (7 bases). The CDR3 is 13 residues long. CDR1 DFQATT and CDR2 SNEGSKA come from the germline V gene (reference sequence). Trimming took off 6 bases at V and 2 bases at J, with 14 bases between the two ends. The CDR3 nucleotides are TGCAGTGCCTACCCGCGGGGGCCCTACGAGCAGTACTGC. Its protein is CSAYPRGPYEQYC.

The V call is TRBV4-2, the J call TRBJ2-7; TRBD1 matches 8 bases. Trimming took 8 bases from V and 7 from J; bases not matched to a gene: 19. The CDR3 consists of 16 residues. CDR1 is LGHNA, CDR2 YNFKEQ, per germline. As DNA, the CDR3 is TGTGCCAGCTCGAAAGGAGGGGGCCAGGGGGCACGAGAGCAGTACTTC. Protein sequence: CASSKGGGQGAREQYF.

This clonotype was recorded at least ten times. V is TRBV6-2 or TRBV6-3 and J is TRBJ2-1; D is possibly TRBD2 (6 bases). Germline V gene sequence: CDR1 MNHEY, CDR2 SVGEGT. Trimming cost V 0 bases and J 3 bases, with 6 bases left between them. This CDR3 comprises 14 residues. The CDR3: CASSYSSGYNEQFF. The DNA for the CDR3 is TGTGCCAGCAGTTACTCTAGCGGCTACAATGAGCAGTTCTTC.

This clonotype occurred many times. This chain links TRBV4-1 with TRBJ2-7; 13 positions match TRBD2. The CDR3 is 16 amino acids. CDR1 is MGHRA and CDR2 is YSYEKL in the germline V gene. J gave up 4 bases and V 4 bases, and 7 bases lay outside the gene matches. The CDR3 spells CASSRVTTSGGYEQYF. The CDR3 DNA is TGCGCCAGCAGCCGGGTAACGACTAGCGGGGGGTACGAGCAGTACTTC.

The rearrangement links TRBV28 to TRBJ1-5, with D unresolved. This CDR3 comprises 13 residues. Germline CDR1 MDHEN, CDR2 SYDVKM. V shed 5 bases and J shed 0 bases, with 5 bases lying between them. DNA for the CDR3: TGTGCCAGCAGTAAATATAGCAATCAGCCCCAGCATTTT. Its protein is CASSKYSNQPQHF.